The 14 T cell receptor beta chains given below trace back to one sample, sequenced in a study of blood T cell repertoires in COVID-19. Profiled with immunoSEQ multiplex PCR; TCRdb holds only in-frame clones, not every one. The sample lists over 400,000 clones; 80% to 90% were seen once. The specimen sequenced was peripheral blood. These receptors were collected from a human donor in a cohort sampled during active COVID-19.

Here the CDR3 DNA reads TGTGCCAGTAGTGCAGACGGGACAGGGGCCACCGGGGAGCTGTTTTTT. Its translation: CASSADGTGATGELFF. The chain has TRBV19 and TRBJ2-2; 10 positions match TRBD1. Germline CDR1 is LNHDA and CDR2 is SQIVND (reference sequence). V lost 5 bases, J lost 4 bases, and 7 bases stayed unmatched. CDR3 size: 16 residues.

CDR3 in amino acids: CASKEGGSAYNEQFF. In nucleotides, the CDR3 is TGTGCCAGTAAAGAAGGCGGGAGCGCCTACAATGAGCAGTTCTTC. This chain links TRBV19 with TRBJ2-1, with 7 bases that match TRBD2. V dropped 7 bases and J dropped 2; count of bases not matched to a gene: 8. The CDR3 extends over 15 amino acids. Germline V gene sequence: CDR1 LNHDA, CDR2 SQIVND (reference sequence).

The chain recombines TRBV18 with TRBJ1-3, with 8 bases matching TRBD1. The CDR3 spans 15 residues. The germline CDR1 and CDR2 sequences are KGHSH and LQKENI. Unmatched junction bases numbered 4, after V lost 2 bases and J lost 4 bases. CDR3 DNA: TGTGCCAGCTCACCAGCACAGGGGGAAGGAAACACCATATATTTT. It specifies CASSPAQGEGNTIYF.

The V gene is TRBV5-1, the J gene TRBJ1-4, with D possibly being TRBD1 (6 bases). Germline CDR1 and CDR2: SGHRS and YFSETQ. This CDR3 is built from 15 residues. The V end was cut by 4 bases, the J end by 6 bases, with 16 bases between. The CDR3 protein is CASSRDQGPDEKLFF. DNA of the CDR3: TGCGCCAGCAGCCGGGACCAGGGGCCGGATGAAAAACTGTTTTTT.

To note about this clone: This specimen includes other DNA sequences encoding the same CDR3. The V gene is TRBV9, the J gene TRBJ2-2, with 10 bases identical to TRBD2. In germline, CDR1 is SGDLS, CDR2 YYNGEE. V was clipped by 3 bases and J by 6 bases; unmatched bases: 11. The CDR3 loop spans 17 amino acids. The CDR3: CASSGGLAGAGAGELFF. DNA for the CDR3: TGTGCCAGCAGCGGGGGTCTAGCGGGAGCGGGGGCCGGGGAGCTGTTTTTT.

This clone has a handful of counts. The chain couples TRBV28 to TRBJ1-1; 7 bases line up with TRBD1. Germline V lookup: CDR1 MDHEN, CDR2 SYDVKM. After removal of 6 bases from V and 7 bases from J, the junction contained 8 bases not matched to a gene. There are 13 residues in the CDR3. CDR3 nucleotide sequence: TGTGCCAGCAGAGCACAGGGGAGGATTGAAGCTTTCTTT. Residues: CASRAQGRIEAFF.

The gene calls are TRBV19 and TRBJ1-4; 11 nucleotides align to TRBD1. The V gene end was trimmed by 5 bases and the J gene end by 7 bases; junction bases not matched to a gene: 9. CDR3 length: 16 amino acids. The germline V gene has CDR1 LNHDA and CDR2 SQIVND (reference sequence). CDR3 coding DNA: TGTGCCAGTAGTGTCAGCACCGGGACAGGGGGTGAAAAACTGTTTTTT. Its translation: CASSVSTGTGGEKLFF.

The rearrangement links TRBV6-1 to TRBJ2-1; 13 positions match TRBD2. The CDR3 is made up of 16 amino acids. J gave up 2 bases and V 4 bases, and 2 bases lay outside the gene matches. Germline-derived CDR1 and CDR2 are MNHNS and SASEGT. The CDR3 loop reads CASSGTSGSPYNEQFF. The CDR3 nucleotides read TGTGCCAGCAGTGGGACTAGCGGGAGTCCCTACAATGAGCAGTTCTTC.

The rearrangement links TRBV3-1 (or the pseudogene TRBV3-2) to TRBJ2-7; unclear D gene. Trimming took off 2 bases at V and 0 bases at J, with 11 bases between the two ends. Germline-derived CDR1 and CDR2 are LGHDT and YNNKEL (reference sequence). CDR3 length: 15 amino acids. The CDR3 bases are TGTGCCAGCAGCCAAAACTCCCATCTCTCCTACGAGCAGTACTTC. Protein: CASSQNSHLSYEQYF.

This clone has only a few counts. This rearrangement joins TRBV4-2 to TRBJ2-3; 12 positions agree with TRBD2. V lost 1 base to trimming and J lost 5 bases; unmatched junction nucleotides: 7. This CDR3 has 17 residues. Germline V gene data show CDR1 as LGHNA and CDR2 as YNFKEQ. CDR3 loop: CASSQGPSGRALDTQYF. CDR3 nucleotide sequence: TGTGCCAGCAGCCAAGGGCCTAGCGGGAGGGCCTTAGATACGCAGTATTTT.

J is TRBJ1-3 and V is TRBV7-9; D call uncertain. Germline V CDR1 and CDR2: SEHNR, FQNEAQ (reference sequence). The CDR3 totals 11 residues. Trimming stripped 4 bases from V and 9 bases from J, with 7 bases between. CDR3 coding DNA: TGTGCCAGCAGCTCCGTGGCCACCATATATTTT. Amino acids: CASSSVATIYF.

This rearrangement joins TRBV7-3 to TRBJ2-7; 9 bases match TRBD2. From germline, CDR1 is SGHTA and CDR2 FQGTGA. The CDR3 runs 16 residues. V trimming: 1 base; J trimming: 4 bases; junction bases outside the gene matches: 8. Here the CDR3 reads CASSLRVAGGPYEQYF. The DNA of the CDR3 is TGTGCCAGCAGCTTAAGAGTGGCGGGAGGGCCGTACGAGCAGTACTTC.

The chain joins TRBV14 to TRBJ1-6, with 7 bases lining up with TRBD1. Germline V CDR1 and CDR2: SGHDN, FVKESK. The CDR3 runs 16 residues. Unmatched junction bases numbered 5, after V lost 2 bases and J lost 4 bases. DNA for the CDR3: TGTGCCAGCAGCCAAAATTGGGGACAGTATAATTCACCCCTCCACTTT. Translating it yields CASSQNWGQYNSPLHF.

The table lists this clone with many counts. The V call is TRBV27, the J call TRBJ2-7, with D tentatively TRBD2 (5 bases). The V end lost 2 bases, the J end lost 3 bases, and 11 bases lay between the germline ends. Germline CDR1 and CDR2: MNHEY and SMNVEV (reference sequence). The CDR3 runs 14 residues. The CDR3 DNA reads TGTGCCAGCAGTTTACGGAGGATGGGCTACGAGCAGTACTTC. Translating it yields CASSLRRMGYEQYF.